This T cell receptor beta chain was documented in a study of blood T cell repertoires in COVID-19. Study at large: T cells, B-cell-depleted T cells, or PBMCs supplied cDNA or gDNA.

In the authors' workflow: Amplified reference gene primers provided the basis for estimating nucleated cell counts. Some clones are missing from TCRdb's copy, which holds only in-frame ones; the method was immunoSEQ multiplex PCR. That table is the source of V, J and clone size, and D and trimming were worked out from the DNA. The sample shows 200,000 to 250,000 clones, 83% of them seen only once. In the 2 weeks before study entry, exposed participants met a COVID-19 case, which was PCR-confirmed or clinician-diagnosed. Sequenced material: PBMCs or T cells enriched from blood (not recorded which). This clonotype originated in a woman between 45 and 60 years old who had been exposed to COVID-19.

This chain's CDR3 is CASSRDRGRAFF. As DNA, the CDR3 is TGTGCCAGCAGCCGTGACAGGGGGCGAGCTTTCTTT. The chain is built from TRBV12-3 or TRBV12-4 and TRBJ1-1; 10 nucleotides agree with TRBD1. This CDR3 is 12 amino acids long. The V gene end was trimmed by 6 bases and the J gene end by 10 bases; junction bases not matched to a gene: 5.